Below, 10 T cell receptor beta chains from the same sample are listed, as sequenced in a study of T cells in Graves' hyperthyroidism and ophthalmopathy. Researchers took RNA transcripts and amplified the TCR beta CDR3 regions from them. TCR CDR3 underwent first-round RT-PCR with the HTBI primer set. Each CDR3 protein gets one entry after TCRdb re-called the multiplex PCR reads with MiXCR. This table holds 300,000 to 450,000 distinct CDR3 sequences, roughly 17% found once. The specimen was blood. Every receptor here comes from a woman in her 30s with Graves' hyperthyroidism that later progressed to Graves' ophthalmopathy.

This chain joins TRBV6-1 and TRBJ1-2; TRBD1 agrees at 9 bases. After removal of 6 bases from V and 4 bases from J, the junction contained 9 bases not matched to a gene. The CDR3 covers 15 residues. Germline V gene lookup returns CDR1 MNHNS and CDR2 SASEGT. The DNA of the CDR3 is TGTGCCAGCAGCCCCGGGGACAGGGACTTCTATGGCTACACCTTC. It specifies CASSPGDRDFYGYTF.

The chain recombines TRBV7-9 with TRBJ2-7, with D uncertain. Deletions cut 3 bases from V and 3 bases from J, with 12 bases between. The V gene's germline CDR1 is SEHNR and CDR2 FQNEAQ (reference sequence). This CDR3 spans 14 amino acids. The CDR3: CASSFRGRDYEQYF. The CDR3 bases are TGTGCCAGCAGCTTCCGTGGTCGCGACTACGAGCAGTACTTC. Based on the CDR3 plus reference TRBV7-9 and TRBJ2-7, the full variable domain is DTGVSQNPRHKITKRGQNVTFRCDPISEHNRLYWYRQTLGQGPEFLTYFQNEAQLEKSRLLSDRFSAERPKGSFSTLEIQRTEQGDSAMYLCASSFRGRDYEQYFGPGTRLTVT.

This clonotype was seen at least ten times. The J gene is TRBJ2-7, the V gene TRBV19, with D unclear. Deletions cut 1 base from V and 4 bases from J, with 14 bases between. Germline lookup yields CDR1 LNHDA and CDR2 SQIVND (reference sequence). The CDR3 extends over 15 amino acids. This CDR3 reads CASSIVSGPGYEQYF. DNA for the CDR3: TGTGCCAGTAGTATAGTTTCTGGCCCCGGATACGAGCAGTACTTC.

This clonotype has ten or more counts. J is TRBJ2-5 and V is TRBV28, with TRBD1 as a possible D gene (5 bases). The V gene lost 3 bases and the J gene lost 7 bases, with 15 bases spanning the gap. Germline V gene sequence: CDR1 MDHEN, CDR2 SYDVKM. This CDR3 is built from 14 residues. The CDR3 DNA is TGTGCCAGCAGTTTGTCCAGGGTCGGTGTGACCCAGTACTTC. Its translation: CASSLSRVGVTQYF.

The chain uses TRBV12-3 or TRBV12-4 and TRBJ2-1; D uncertain. Trimming left V 3 bases short and J 3 bases short, with 12 bases between. The CDR3 has 15 residues. The chain's CDR3 is CASSFGRLHYNEQFF. CDR3 DNA: TGTGCCAGCAGTTTTGGGCGGCTTCACTACAATGAGCAGTTCTTC.

A note on this clonotype: A much more abundant neighbour one base away suggests this may be a read error. CDR3 coding DNA: TGTGCCATCAGTGAGGGCAGGGGAAATTGCTACACCTTC. This translates into CAISEGRGNCYTF. The chain has TRBV10-3 and TRBJ1-2; TRBD1 might be the D (6 bases). Germline lookup yields CDR1 ENHRY and CDR2 SYGVKD. With 2 bases removed from V and 9 bases from J, the gap between germline ends came to 13 bases. The CDR3 length is 13 residues.

The rearrangement links TRBV20-1 to TRBJ2-5, with D possibly being TRBD2 (5 bases). The CDR3 contains 13 residues. Trimming pared 6 bases from V and 4 bases from J, leaving 15 bases between. CDR1 is DFQATT and CDR2 is SNEGSKA in the germline V gene (reference sequence). The CDR3 DNA reads as TGCAGTGCCCCGCCCCGGGGTGGAGAGACCCAGTACTTC. As protein: CSAPPRGGETQYF.

This sequence joins TRBV5-1 and TRBJ2-2; D possibly corresponds to TRBD2 (5 bases). The V end was cut by 5 bases, the J end by 9 bases, with 20 bases between. The CDR3 is 15 amino acids. The V gene's germline CDR1 is SGHRS and CDR2 YFSETQ. The CDR3 DNA sequence: TGCGCCAGCAGTCCTAGGCCTCGGGGAATCTGGGAGCTGTTTTTT. Residues: CASSPRPRGIWELFF.

This chain joins TRBV28 and TRBJ2-3; the match to TRBD1 covers 10 bases. The ends lost 3 bases at V and 2 bases at J; junction bases unmatched: 17. This CDR3 contains 20 residues. Germline values: CDR1 MDHEN, CDR2 SYDVKM. CDR3: CASSFAGQGPRTQFTDTQYF. Here the CDR3 DNA reads TGTGCCAGCAGTTTTGCGGGACAGGGGCCCAGGACCCAGTTCACAGATACGCAGTATTTT.

Points on this clonotype: A clone one base away is much larger, so this may be a read error. As the CDR3 is not closed by the conserved phenylalanine or tryptophan, this likely results from a read error. The chain links TRBV20-1 to TRBJ1-2; D not certain. The CDR3 consists of 14 residues. With 6 bases removed from V and 1 base from J, the gap between germline ends came to 15 bases. Germline loops: CDR1 DFQATT, CDR2 SNEGSKA (reference sequence). The CDR3 nucleotides are TGCAGTGCATCCGGAGAACAGCATAACTATGGCTACACCCTC. Its translation is CSASGEQHNYGYTL.